The T cell receptor (beta chain) described here comes from a study of long-term antiretroviral therapy in people with HIV. Whole-study results and caveats: ART was followed by higher diversity that remained below transplant donor controls. Blood was collected between 2004 and 2017, possibly under older ART regimens. HIV repertoires spanned narrower CDR3 length ranges than controls.

An immunoSEQ assay, version v3.0, was performed at survey level. Measured with immunoSEQ multiplex PCR; TCRdb has only the in-frame clones, and not every one. The sample holds 20,000 to 25,000 clones, less than 80% seen once. Remarks on this clone: Its cognate antigen is unknown.

The TCR comes from a woman in her thirties or forties with HIV. The source material was unsorted PBMCs, sampled 4.1 years after starting antiretroviral therapy.

The CDR3 DNA reads TGTGCCAGCAGCTCCGGGACAGGACTTATGAACACTGAAGCTTTCTTT. Translation: CASSSGTGLMNTEAFF. The rearrangement uses TRBV5-4 and TRBJ1-1, with 8 bases that match TRBD1. Per germline, CDR1 SGHNT and CDR2 YYREEE (reference sequence). Trimming cost V 3 bases and J 0 bases; bases outside gene matches: 7. The CDR3 extends over 16 amino acids.